A selection of T cell receptor beta chains follows, all from one sample in a study of naive and memory T cell subsets. TCRdb itself ran the 5' RACE reads through MiXCR, one entry per CDR3 protein. In the table there are 25,000 to 35,000 distinct CDR3 sequences, around 17% of which are singletons. The receptors shown here come from a female donor in good health. CDR3s include the opening cysteine and the closing phenylalanine or tryptophan. The D gene is left open where the match is weak. Rows may omit the clone size; those that give it use once, few, many or a size class.

v_gene	j_gene	d_gene	abundance	CDR3aa	CDR3nt
TRBV5-1	TRBJ2-1	.	few	CASSREGPSYNEQFF	TGCGCCAGCAGCAGAGAGGGGCCCTCCTACAATGAGCAGTTCTTC
TRBV24-1	TRBJ2-1	TRBD1	many	CAVRKGAGEQFF	TGTGCCGTCAGAAAGGGGGCAGGAGAGCAGTTCTTC
TRBV7-8	TRBJ2-5	.	few	CASSLGDKTQYF	TGTGCCAGCAGCTTAGGGGACAAGACCCAGTACTTC
TRBV20-1	TRBJ1-2	.	medium-sized	CSATKTGTLGYTF	TGCAGTGCTACTAAAACAGGGACCCTAGGCTACACCTTC
TRBV29-1	TRBJ2-1	TRBD1	many	CSIRTGADEQFF	TGCAGCATACGGACAGGGGCCGATGAGCAGTTCTTC
TRBV29-1	TRBJ1-4	.	many	CSVTITGFLEKLFF	TGCAGCGTCACTATCACAGGTTTCCTTGAAAAACTGTTTTTT
TRBV4-2	TRBJ2-7	TRBD1	once	CASSHVSGTGTYEQYF	TGTGCCAGCAGCCACGTATCCGGGACAGGGACCTACGAGCAGTACTTC
TRBV5-6	TRBJ2-7	TRBD1	few	CASSFSDRGNEQYF	TGTGCCAGCAGCTTTTCCGACAGGGGGAACGAGCAGTACTTC
TRBV29-1	TRBJ2-2	TRBD2	many	CSAGLLAGPNTGELFF	TGCAGCGCTGGTCTCCTAGCGGGGCCGAACACCGGGGAGCTGTTTTTT
TRBV10-3	TRBJ2-7	.	.	CAISESQGEGEQYF	TGTGCCATCAGTGAGTCACAGGGGGAGGGCGAGCAGTACTTC
TRBV5-1	TRBJ2-3	.	few	CASSLHTDTQYF	TGCGCCAGCAGCCTACACACAGATACGCAGTATTTT
TRBV6-5	TRBJ2-3	TRBD2	many	CASSYTSGIRTDTQYF	TGTGCCAGCAGTTACACTAGCGGGATACGCACAGATACGCAGTATTTT
TRBV11-2	TRBJ2-1	TRBD1	many	CASSLFGRGRGNEQFF	TGTGCCAGCAGCTTATTCGGCAGGGGGCGCGGAAATGAGCAGTTCTTC
TRBV6-5	TRBJ1-6	TRBD1	few	CASSYSTGFSSPLHF	TGTGCCAGCAGTTACTCGACAGGGTTTAGTTCACCCCTCCACTTT
TRBV29-1	TRBJ2-6	.	many	CSVAAGGSGANVLTF	TGCAGCGTTGCGGCGGGCGGCTCTGGGGCCAACGTCCTGACTTTC
TRBV6-4	TRBJ1-1	.	few	CASSGEGDGGGEAFF	TGTGCCAGCAGTGGGGAGGGGGACGGTGGCGGGGAAGCTTTCTTT
TRBV29-1	TRBJ2-1	.	many	CSVPSTRNEQFF	TGCAGCGTTCCCTCAACCCGGAATGAGCAGTTCTTC
TRBV29-1	TRBJ2-2	.	.	CSVVWGRTGELFF	TGCAGCGTTGTATGGGGGCGGACCGGGGAGCTGTTTTTT
TRBV29-1	TRBJ1-1	.	many	CSADGAVSFF	TGCAGCGCCGACGGAGCTGTGTCTTTCTTT
TRBV4-2	TRBJ2-7	.	.	CASSQDPKYEQYF	TGTGCCAGCAGCCAAGATCCGAAATACGAGCAGTACTTC
TRBV5-6	TRBJ1-1	.	.	CASSPMRRLGGSLEAFF	TGTGCCAGCAGCCCGATGAGGCGTCTGGGCGGCAGCCTTGAAGCTTTCTTT
TRBV12-3/TRBV12-4	TRBJ1-1	.	few	CASSLGPRGLHEAFF	TGTGCCAGCAGTTTAGGGCCGCGGGGCCTCCATGAAGCTTTCTTT
TRBV18	TRBJ1-1	.	.	CASSRGTDTEAFF	TGTGCCAGCTCACGTGGGACGGACACTGAAGCTTTCTTT
TRBV21-1	TRBJ2-4	.	many	CARTRGESKNIQYF	TGTGCCAGGACCCGGGGTGAATCCAAAAACATTCAGTACTTC
TRBV12-3/TRBV12-4	TRBJ2-5	TRBD2	.	CASSLGTSGGQETQYF	TGTGCCAGCAGTCTCGGGACTAGCGGGGGCCAAGAGACCCAGTACTTC
TRBV20-1	TRBJ2-7	.	many	CSARSPLAHDYEQYF	TGCAGTGCTAGGAGCCCACTAGCACATGACTACGAGCAGTACTTC